This T cell receptor beta chain was sequenced for a study of T cells after somatic rescue of genetic block. CDR1 and CDR2 from the germline V gene are SEHNR and FQNEAQ (reference sequence). The junction had 6 bases not matched to a gene; V was cut back by 5 bases and J by 4 bases. The CDR3 is 14 amino acids. The assay was immunoSEQ multiplex PCR, and TCRdb's table has in-frame clones only and misses some. The sample shows 14,000 to 15,000 clones, roughly 71% of them seen only once. The V gene is TRBV7-9, the J gene TRBJ2-3; 7 bases agree with TRBD2. The specimen was peripheral blood mononuclear cells (PBMCs). The TCR sequence derives from a young man. CDR3 region: CASSPRAGADTQYF. CDR3 bases: TGTGCCAGCAGCCCCCGGGCGGGAGCAGATACGCAGTATTTT.